The rows below give T cell receptor beta chains drawn from one sample of a study of T-cell reconstitution after alpha-beta-depleted transplantation in children. Via MiXCR, TCRdb re-called the PCR reads, giving one row per CDR3 protein. Here the sample spans fewer than 700,000 distinct CDR3 sequences, 10% to 15% being singletons. Sequencing used PBMCs, mostly from graft donor cells, obtained 360 days after TCRalphabeta/CD19-depleted stem cell transplant. All receptors come from a male patient between 10 and 17 years old who had a stem cell transplant for acute myeloid leukemia, so the T cells may come from the graft donor. Each CDR3 is given with its conserved first and last residue. D genes are given only for firm matches. The size entry is marked missing in some rows and otherwise reads once, few, many or a size class.

CDR3nt: TGCAGCGGGGGACCGGACAGGCGGAACACTGAAGCTTTCTTT; CDR3aa: CSGGPDRRNTEAFF; d_gene: TRBD1; j_gene: TRBJ1-1; v_gene: TRBV29-1; abundance: -
CDR3nt: TGTGCCAGCAGCTTGGTGGTCCTAGCGGGTGGACCTGGCTCCTACAATGAGCAGTTCTTC; CDR3aa: CASSLVVLAGGPGSYNEQFF; d_gene: TRBD2; j_gene: TRBJ2-1; v_gene: TRBV5-6; abundance: -
CDR3nt: TGTGCCAGTAAGACTAGACGGTTCTTC; CDR3aa: CASKTRRFF; d_gene: -; j_gene: TRBJ2-1; v_gene: TRBV6-4; abundance: many
CDR3nt: TGTGCCAGCAGCAAAGTAAAGAATTGGGACAGCCGCTCCTACGAGCAGTACTTC; CDR3aa: CASSKVKNWDSRSYEQYF; d_gene: -; j_gene: TRBJ2-7; v_gene: TRBV21-1; abundance: -
CDR3nt: TGTGCCAGCAGTTTCGGGATAGCGGGCTACAATGAGCAGTTCTTC; CDR3aa: CASSFGIAGYNEQFF; d_gene: TRBD2; j_gene: TRBJ2-1; v_gene: TRBV28; abundance: many
CDR3nt: TGCAGTGCTAGGGGACAGGGGGCGTTGAGTGAGCAGTTCTTC; CDR3aa: CSARGQGALSEQFF; d_gene: TRBD1; j_gene: TRBJ2-1; v_gene: TRBV20-1; abundance: -
CDR3nt: TGTGCCAGCAGTTCCAGGGGACGAATTAAGACTGAAGCTTTCTTT; CDR3aa: CASSSRGRIKTEAFF; d_gene: -; j_gene: TRBJ1-1; v_gene: TRBV7-9; abundance: many
CDR3nt: TGCGCCAGCAGCCAAGAAATCTACCTCCAGCAGTACTTC; CDR3aa: CASSQEIYLQQYF; d_gene: -; j_gene: TRBJ2-7; v_gene: TRBV4-3; abundance: -
CDR3nt: TGCGCCAGCCAGCGGGAGACGGTAAATGAGCAGTTCTTC; CDR3aa: CASQRETVNEQFF; d_gene: TRBD2; j_gene: TRBJ2-1; v_gene: TRBV5-1; abundance: -
CDR3nt: TGCGCCAGCAGTCATCCCCCAGCGGGGAGGGTACACGAGCAGTACTTC; CDR3aa: CASSHPPAGRVHEQYF; d_gene: TRBD2; j_gene: TRBJ2-7; v_gene: TRBV23-1; abundance: -
CDR3nt: TGCAGCGTTAACCGGGACAGGGGGGGACACGAGCAGTACTTC; CDR3aa: CSVNRDRGGHEQYF; d_gene: TRBD1; j_gene: TRBJ2-7; v_gene: TRBV29-1; abundance: -
CDR3nt: TGTGCCAGCAGCCAAGATCCGACAGGCCTTACTAGCACAGATACGCAGTATTTT; CDR3aa: CASSQDPTGLTSTDTQYF; d_gene: -; j_gene: TRBJ2-3; v_gene: TRBV4-2; abundance: few
CDR3nt: TGCAGTGCTGCTACTAGCGGGGGACTCACAGATACGCAGTATTTT; CDR3aa: CSAATSGGLTDTQYF; d_gene: TRBD2; j_gene: TRBJ2-3; v_gene: TRBV20-1; abundance: -
CDR3nt: TGTGCCAGCAGCTTAGGGGGTGGGGGCTACGAGCAGTACTTC; CDR3aa: CASSLGGGGYEQYF; d_gene: -; j_gene: TRBJ2-7; v_gene: TRBV7-2; abundance: many
CDR3nt: TGTGCCAGCAGTGGGACAGGGGGCCTATACAATGAGCAGTTCTTC; CDR3aa: CASSGTGGLYNEQFF; d_gene: TRBD1; j_gene: TRBJ2-1; v_gene: TRBV25-1; abundance: few
CDR3nt: TGCAGTGGCGAGTTCCTAGCCAAAAACATTCAGTACTTC; CDR3aa: CSGEFLAKNIQYF; d_gene: -; j_gene: TRBJ2-4; v_gene: TRBV20-1; abundance: few
CDR3nt: TGTGCCAGCAGCTTAGTTCTATCGTCCGGGACCGCGACGTTCGAGCAGTACTTC; CDR3aa: CASSLVLSSGTATFEQYF; d_gene: -; j_gene: TRBJ2-7; v_gene: TRBV11-2; abundance: few
CDR3nt: TGTGCCAGCAGCTCGAGTTGGGGCACCGGGGAGCTGTTTTTT; CDR3aa: CASSSSWGTGELFF; d_gene: -; j_gene: TRBJ2-2; v_gene: TRBV7-2; abundance: many
CDR3nt: TGTGCCAGCAGCAACTGGGACATCAATTCACCCCTCCACTTT; CDR3aa: CASSNWDINSPLHF; d_gene: -; j_gene: TRBJ1-6; v_gene: TRBV7-9; abundance: -
CDR3nt: TGCAGCGTAATTCCGCGAATAAAAAGGGAGACCCAGTACTTC; CDR3aa: CSVIPRIKRETQYF; d_gene: -; j_gene: TRBJ2-5; v_gene: TRBV29-1; abundance: few
CDR3nt: TGCGCCAGCAAATACGGCCCGGACCGGATGCTGTTTTTT; CDR3aa: CASKYGPDRMLFF; d_gene: -; j_gene: TRBJ2-2; v_gene: TRBV5-1; abundance: few
CDR3nt: TGTGCCAGCAGTTTGGTGAACACCGGGGAGCTGTTTTTT; CDR3aa: CASSLVNTGELFF; d_gene: -; j_gene: TRBJ2-2; v_gene: TRBV5-1; abundance: many
CDR3nt: TGTGCCAGCAGTTTTAATCCTGGGCAGCCCCAGCATTTT; CDR3aa: CASSFNPGQPQHF; d_gene: -; j_gene: TRBJ1-5; v_gene: TRBV28; abundance: -
CDR3nt: TGTGCCACCAGTGAGGACAGGGCTAACTACGAGCAGTACTTC; CDR3aa: CATSEDRANYEQYF; d_gene: TRBD1; j_gene: TRBJ2-7; v_gene: TRBV24-1; abundance: many
CDR3nt: TGCAGTGCTAGTTTGACTGCTGAGCAGTTCTTC; CDR3aa: CSASLTAEQFF; d_gene: -; j_gene: TRBJ2-1; v_gene: TRBV20-1; abundance: many
CDR3nt: TGTGCCAGCAGCACCAGTACAGGGGTTTACGAGCAGTACTTC; CDR3aa: CASSTSTGVYEQYF; d_gene: TRBD1; j_gene: TRBJ2-7; v_gene: TRBV7-8; abundance: many
CDR3nt: TGTGCCAGCAGCCAAAGCGACAGGGGGATCAAAAACATTCAGTACTTC; CDR3aa: CASSQSDRGIKNIQYF; d_gene: TRBD1; j_gene: TRBJ2-4; v_gene: TRBV3-1; abundance: many
CDR3nt: TGCGCCAGCAGCCAAGTACCGGGACTAGCGGGGCACACAGATACGCAGTATTTT; CDR3aa: CASSQVPGLAGHTDTQYF; d_gene: TRBD2; j_gene: TRBJ2-3; v_gene: TRBV4-3; abundance: -
CDR3nt: TGTGCCATCAGTCCCTTAGGGACTAGCGACTACGAGCAGTACTTC; CDR3aa: CAISPLGTSDYEQYF; d_gene: TRBD2; j_gene: TRBJ2-7; v_gene: TRBV10-3; abundance: few
CDR3nt: TGTGCCAGCAGCCCGCGAAGCGGGATGTACAATGAGCAGTTCTTC; CDR3aa: CASSPRSGMYNEQFF; d_gene: TRBD2; j_gene: TRBJ2-1; v_gene: TRBV11-1; abundance: many
CDR3nt: TGCGCCAGCAGCTTGAGGGCCCAAACCTACGAGCAGTACTTC; CDR3aa: CASSLRAQTYEQYF; d_gene: -; j_gene: TRBJ2-7; v_gene: TRBV5-1; abundance: many
CDR3nt: TGCTGTGCTAGAGTAGGCGGGCCACTCTACTACGAGCAGTACTTC; CDR3aa: CCARVGGPLYYEQYF; d_gene: -; j_gene: TRBJ2-7; v_gene: TRBV20-1; abundance: -
CDR3nt: TGTGCCAGCAGTGTGACCTGGACTAGCGGGAGAGGGGAGCAGTACTTC; CDR3aa: CASSVTWTSGRGEQYF; d_gene: TRBD2; j_gene: TRBJ2-7; v_gene: TRBV25-1; abundance: few
CDR3nt: TGTGCCAGCAGCTTAGTGGTCCTGGAGACCCAGTACTTC; CDR3aa: CASSLVVLETQYF; d_gene: -; j_gene: TRBJ2-5; v_gene: TRBV7-2; abundance: few
CDR3nt: TGCAGTGCTAGCGAAAGACTAAATGAGCAGTTCTTC; CDR3aa: CSASERLNEQFF; d_gene: -; j_gene: TRBJ2-1; v_gene: TRBV20-1; abundance: few
CDR3nt: TGTGCCAGCAGCGTAGTAAGCAGGGGGGACACCGGGGAGCTGTTTTTT; CDR3aa: CASSVVSRGDTGELFF; d_gene: -; j_gene: TRBJ2-2; v_gene: TRBV9; abundance: -
CDR3nt: TGCAGCGTTGAGGCAGGGGCAGGGGAGACCCAGTACTTC; CDR3aa: CSVEAGAGETQYF; d_gene: -; j_gene: TRBJ2-5; v_gene: TRBV29-1; abundance: many
CDR3nt: TGCAGTGCTTTCCGGGACAGGGACTACGAGCAGTACTTC; CDR3aa: CSAFRDRDYEQYF; d_gene: TRBD1; j_gene: TRBJ2-7; v_gene: TRBV20-1; abundance: many
CDR3nt: TGTGCCACCAGTGATTCTGGGACTGAGCAGTTCTTC; CDR3aa: CATSDSGTEQFF; d_gene: -; j_gene: TRBJ2-1; v_gene: TRBV24-1; abundance: -
CDR3nt: TGTGCCAGCAGCTTAGTTTCAGGCCCCTCTGGAAACACCATATATTTT; CDR3aa: CASSLVSGPSGNTIYF; d_gene: -; j_gene: TRBJ1-3; v_gene: TRBV7-2; abundance: few
CDR3nt: TGCAGCGTTGAGAGCCTCCTTGGCGGGGAGCTGTTTTTT; CDR3aa: CSVESLLGGELFF; d_gene: -; j_gene: TRBJ2-2; v_gene: TRBV29-1; abundance: -
CDR3nt: TGTGCCAGAAGACCGGACCTCTCCCCCCCAGATACGCAGTATTTT; CDR3aa: CARRPDLSPPDTQYF; d_gene: -; j_gene: TRBJ2-3; v_gene: TRBV6-8; abundance: few
CDR3nt: TGTGCCAGCAGTTGGGGATTAGCGGACTACAATGAGCAGTTCTTC; CDR3aa: CASSWGLADYNEQFF; d_gene: -; j_gene: TRBJ2-1; v_gene: TRBV6-5; abundance: -
CDR3nt: TGTGCCAGCTCACCGGACGAGGGGGGAGGCCAGTACTTC; CDR3aa: CASSPDEGGGQYF; d_gene: -; j_gene: TRBJ2-5; v_gene: TRBV18; abundance: -
CDR3nt: TGTGCCAGCAGTTACCTAGCGGAATTGAATGAGCAGTTCTTC; CDR3aa: CASSYLAELNEQFF; d_gene: TRBD2; j_gene: TRBJ2-1; v_gene: TRBV28; abundance: many
CDR3nt: TGTGCCAGCAAAGGAGGTGCTTTGGGACTAGCGGTACGCTACAATGAGCAGTTCTTC; CDR3aa: CASKGGALGLAVRYNEQFF; d_gene: TRBD2; j_gene: TRBJ2-1; v_gene: TRBV28; abundance: few
CDR3nt: TGTGCCAGCACCCTTAGCAGGAACACAGATACGCAGTATTTT; CDR3aa: CASTLSRNTDTQYF; d_gene: -; j_gene: TRBJ2-3; v_gene: TRBV6-1; abundance: -
CDR3nt: TGTGCCAGCAGTTACGCATACCGGGAGACCCAGTACTTC; CDR3aa: CASSYAYRETQYF; d_gene: -; j_gene: TRBJ2-5; v_gene: TRBV6-5; abundance: few
CDR3nt: TGTGCCAGCAGTTACACGCGGGCATACAATGAGCAGTTCTTC; CDR3aa: CASSYTRAYNEQFF; d_gene: -; j_gene: TRBJ2-1; v_gene: TRBV6-2/TRBV6-3; abundance: -
CDR3nt: TGCGCCAGCAGCTTGCCGGGGGGCCACGGGGACGAGCAGTACTTC; CDR3aa: CASSLPGGHGDEQYF; d_gene: -; j_gene: TRBJ2-7; v_gene: TRBV5-1; abundance: -
CDR3nt: TGTGCCAGCAGTTTATTGGGGCACGAGGCCCAGTACTTC; CDR3aa: CASSLLGHEAQYF; d_gene: -; j_gene: TRBJ2-5; v_gene: TRBV28; abundance: many
CDR3nt: TGTGCCAGCAGCCAAGTAGGAGGATTGGGAAAAACAGATACGCAGTATTTT; CDR3aa: CASSQVGGLGKTDTQYF; d_gene: -; j_gene: TRBJ2-3; v_gene: TRBV4-2; abundance: few
CDR3nt: TGCAGTGCTAGAAGCCCCCGTAGAGCGGGAGTTAAGACCCAGTACTTC; CDR3aa: CSARSPRRAGVKTQYF; d_gene: TRBD2; j_gene: TRBJ2-5; v_gene: TRBV20-1; abundance: few
CDR3nt: TGTGCCAGCTCACTCAGAGCGGGAGGGCCTTCGGTCGCCAATGAGCAGTTCTTC; CDR3aa: CASSLRAGGPSVANEQFF; d_gene: TRBD2; j_gene: TRBJ2-1; v_gene: TRBV18; abundance: few
CDR3nt: TGCGCCAGCAGCCAAGGGTCACGAACCTACGAGCAGTACTTC; CDR3aa: CASSQGSRTYEQYF; d_gene: -; j_gene: TRBJ2-7; v_gene: TRBV4-3; abundance: -
CDR3nt: TGTGCCAGCTCACCACTGTGGGCTGTAGCCAAAAACATTCAGTACTTC; CDR3aa: CASSPLWAVAKNIQYF; d_gene: -; j_gene: TRBJ2-4; v_gene: TRBV18; abundance: few